This T cell receptor (beta chain) was recovered during a study of T cells after yellow fever vaccination. TCRdb redid the calling of the 5' RACE reads with MiXCR, one entry per CDR3 protein. The sample contains 300,000 or so distinct CDR3 sequences, around 6.8% of which appear only once. Germline CDR1 and CDR2: SGDLS and YYNGEE. This CDR3 has 15 amino acids. Trimming shortened V by 4 bases and J by 6 bases, and 17 bases separated the two germline ends. The clonotype originates from a man younger than 35 who received the YFV17D yellow fever vaccine. The sequencing here drew on PBMCs, taken 35 to 50 days after the first yellow fever vaccination. This chain links TRBV9 with TRBJ2-1; D remains ambiguous. The CDR3 spells CASSPYPTPLNEQFF. DNA for the CDR3: TGTGCCAGCAGCCCTTACCCGACGCCCCTCAATGAGCAGTTCTTC.